These 27 T cell receptor beta chains were sequenced from one sample in a study of cytomegalovirus exposure and HLA in healthy donors. The PCR made use of 60 Vbeta and 13 Jbeta primers. TCRdb keeps only in-frame clones here, not all; method: immunoSEQ multiplex PCR. Among about 190,000 clones listed, 81% were seen once. Sequenced input: PBMCs. Source of these receptors: a man aged 45 to 65 in good health and CMV-seronegative.

A word on this clone: At one of its ends the junction is not consistent with the germline gene, which may arise from a read error. The genes are TRBV7-9 and TRBJ1-1; D remains unclear. Germline lookup yields CDR1 SEHNR and CDR2 FQNEAQ (reference sequence). The CDR3 sequence is 12 residues long. In nucleotides, the CDR3 is TGTTCCAGCAGCTTAGTAGACACTGAAGCTTTCTTT. Translation: CSSSLVDTEAFF.

This clone was counted once. The chain combines TRBV2 with TRBJ2-2; TRBD2 matches 8 bases. Germline V gives CDR1 SNHLY, CDR2 FYNNEI. The CDR3 is 15 residues long. After removal of 8 bases from V and 3 bases from J, the junction contained 8 bases not matched to a gene. This chain's CDR3 is CASRPSGLDTGELFF. CDR3 DNA sequence: TGTGCCAGCCGGCCATCGGGACTAGACACCGGGGAGCTGTTTTTT. Supplemented by reference TRBV2 and TRBJ2-2, the full variable domain reads EPEVTQTPSHQVTQMGQEVILRCVPISNHLYFYWYRQILGQKVEFLVSFYNNEISEKSEIFDDQFSVERPDGSNFTLKIRSTKLEDSAMYFCASRPSGLDTGELFFGEGSRLTVL.

This clone was recorded once. The V call is TRBV7-9, the J call TRBJ2-5; 7 bases align to TRBD1. The end of the DNA aligns better with TRBJ2-7, so the J call may be wrong. Germline CDR1 reads SEHNR; CDR2 reads FQNEAQ (reference sequence). CDR3 length: 14 amino acids. CDR3 sequence: CASSTDRITHEQYF. The CDR3, as DNA: TGTGCCAGCAGCACGGACAGGATCACCCACGAGCAGTACTTC.

The chain couples TRBV18 to TRBJ2-7; 8 nucleotides align to TRBD1. Germline V gives CDR1 KGHSH, CDR2 LQKENI. The V segment lost 5 bases and the J segment 6 bases; nucleotides outside the gene matches: 3. The CDR3 runs to 12 residues. The CDR3 protein is CASSAQGAEQYF. In DNA form, the CDR3 reads TGTGCCAGCTCAGCCCAGGGGGCCGAGCAGTACTTC.

This chain joins TRBV27 and TRBJ2-7; TRBD1 agrees at 7 bases. V lost 7 bases to trimming and J lost 4 bases; unmatched junction nucleotides: 16. Germline loops: CDR1 MNHEY, CDR2 SMNVEV (reference sequence). CDR3 length: 16 amino acids. This chain's CDR3 is CASTGRGSPSGYEQYF. DNA for the CDR3: TGTGCCAGCACGGGCAGGGGGTCCCCCTCCGGTTACGAGCAGTACTTC.

The chain combines TRBV10-3 with TRBJ1-1, with 8 bases that match TRBD1. This CDR3 region has 14 residues. Per germline, CDR1 ENHRY and CDR2 SYGVKD. The ends lost 5 bases at V and 2 bases at J; junction bases unmatched: 4. This CDR3 reads CAISPTGANTEAFF. The CDR3 DNA is TGTGCCATCAGTCCGACAGGGGCTAACACTGAAGCTTTCTTT.

The rearrangement links TRBV30 to TRBJ2-7; 7 nucleotides match TRBD2. J gave up 2 bases and V 8 bases, and 9 bases lay outside the gene matches. Germline V gives CDR1 GTSNPN, CDR2 SVGIG (reference sequence). This CDR3 spans 13 amino acids. The DNA of the CDR3 is TGTGCCGCTGGGGAGGGAATAACCTACGAGCAGTACTTC. Translated, it gives CAAGEGITYEQYF.

The genes are TRBV18 and TRBJ1-1; 7 bases match TRBD1. The V gene's germline CDR1 is KGHSH and CDR2 LQKENI. CDR3 length: 16 residues. The ends lost 3 bases at V and 11 bases at J; junction bases unmatched: 18. The CDR3 coding sequence is TGTGCCAGCTCACCCCAGACTGGACAGGTCGAAGGAGGGGCTTTCTTT. The encoded protein is CASSPQTGQVEGGAFF.

The chain combines TRBV25-1 with TRBJ1-4; 8 bases line up with TRBD1. V shed 4 bases, J shed 4 bases, and the junction held 5 bases outside the gene matches. Germline CDR1 and CDR2: MGHDK and SYGVNS. This CDR3 is 15 amino acids long. CDR3 protein: CASSGLGQGNEKLFF. DNA for the CDR3: TGTGCCAGCAGTGGGCTTGGACAGGGTAATGAAAAACTGTTTTTT.

The rearrangement links TRBV15 to TRBJ1-2, with 8 bases that match TRBD1. There are 16 residues in the CDR3. Germline V gene lookup returns CDR1 LNHNV and CDR2 YYDKDF (reference sequence). The V gene end was trimmed by 4 bases and the J gene end by 6 bases; junction bases not matched to a gene: 13. Here the CDR3 DNA reads TGTGCCACCAGCACCCCCAGGGGGACAGGTATGAATGGCTACACCTTC. Protein sequence: CATSTPRGTGMNGYTF.

This chain joins TRBV19 and TRBJ1-2; D unresolved. Trimming removed 5 bases from V and 2 bases from J, with 15 bases in between. The CDR3 totals 15 residues. Germline values: CDR1 LNHDA, CDR2 SQIVND (reference sequence). This chain's CDR3 is CASSPGSRSNYGYTF. DNA for the CDR3: TGTGCCAGTAGTCCCGGGAGTAGATCCAACTATGGCTACACCTTC.

J is TRBJ1-3 and V is TRBV19; TRBD1 agrees at 8 bases. The trim removed 2 bases at V and 4 bases at J, leaving 4 bases unmatched. CDR1 and CDR2 (germline): LNHDA, SQIVND (reference sequence). CDR3 length equals 15 residues. The CDR3 sequence is CASSISGTGGNTIYF. Written as DNA, the CDR3 is TGTGCCAGTAGTATATCCGGGACAGGAGGAAACACCATATATTTT. The whole variable domain, remainder taken from reference TRBV19 and TRBJ1-3, is DGGITQSPKYLFRKEGQNVTLSCEQNLNHDAMYWYRQDPGQGLRLIYYSQIVNDFQKGDIAEGYSVSREKKESFPLTVTSAQKNPTAFYLCASSISGTGGNTIYFGEGSWLTVV.

The rearrangement links TRBV7-8 to TRBJ2-2, with 9 nucleotides matching TRBD2. Per germline, CDR1 SGHVS and CDR2 FQNEAQ. This CDR3 region has 15 residues. Unmatched junction bases numbered 1, after V lost 0 bases and J lost 5 bases. CDR3 region: CASSLARGGTGELFF. In DNA, the CDR3 is TGTGCCAGCAGCTTAGCGCGGGGGGGTACCGGGGAGCTGTTTTTT.

In its sample, this clone was seen once. The chain employs TRBV5-6 and TRBJ2-3; 9 bases are a match to TRBD2. This CDR3 spans 15 amino acids. The V segment lost 0 bases and the J segment 8 bases; nucleotides outside the gene matches: 7. Germline V gives CDR1 SGHDT, CDR2 YYEEEE. CDR3 protein: CASSLGVAGDLTQYF. The CDR3 DNA reads TGTGCCAGCAGCTTGGGGGTAGCGGGGGACCTTACGCAGTATTTT. Drawing the rest from reference TRBV5-6 and TRBJ2-3, the complete variable domain is DAGVTQSPTHLIKTRGQQVTLRCSPKSGHDTVSWYQQALGQGPQFIFQYYEEEERQRGNFPDRFSGHQFPNYSSELNVNALLLGDSALYLCASSLGVAGDLTQYFGPGTRLTVL.

This clone was counted ten times or more. The chain employs TRBV2 and TRBJ2-2; D perhaps matches TRBD1 (6 bases). Germline assignment: CDR1 SNHLY and CDR2 FYNNEI. The V end was cut by 6 bases, the J end by 5 bases, with 13 bases between. The CDR3 consists of 14 residues. The CDR3 reads CASRGQGRTGELFF. Written as DNA, the CDR3 is TGTGCCAGCAGGGGTCAGGGGCGGACCGGGGAGCTGTTTTTT.

The rearrangement uses TRBV4-1 and TRBJ1-5; no clear D. The germline V and J ends were trimmed by 0 bases and 5 bases, with 11 bases remaining between them. The CDR3 loop spans 15 amino acids. Looked up from germline, CDR1 is MGHRA and CDR2 is YSYEKL. The DNA for the CDR3 is TGCGCCAGCAGCCAAGATGGCCTCCAGGATCAGCCCCAGCATTTT. Residues: CASSQDGLQDQPQHF.

With respect to this clone: The germline gene is not matched at one end of the junction; a read error may be the cause. The rearrangement links TRBV7-9 to TRBJ1-1; 11 nucleotides match TRBD1. The CDR3 is 14 residues long. The germline gives CDR1 SEHNR, CDR2 FQNEAQ (reference sequence). The CDR3 loop is CSSSLGQGATEAFF. The CDR3 coding sequence is TGTTCCAGCAGCTTAGGACAGGGGGCCACTGAAGCTTTCTTT.

The V call is TRBV7-9, the J call TRBJ1-1; no reliable D call. Trimming took off 4 bases at V and 5 bases at J, with 14 bases between the two ends. This CDR3 is 14 amino acids long. Germline V CDR1 and CDR2: SEHNR, FQNEAQ (reference sequence). The CDR3 DNA sequence: TGTGCCAGCAGCTCTGTAGAGGAGACGACTGAAGCTTTCTTT. It encodes CASSSVEETTEAFF.

This chain connects TRBV21-1 to TRBJ1-5. TRBV21-1 is shown as a pseudogene. This CDR3 has 12 amino acids. The CDR3 bases are TGTGCCAGCAGCAACCTCGGTCAGCCCCAGCATTTT. Its translation is CASSNLGQPQHF.

The J gene is TRBJ2-7, the V gene TRBV7-2; D might be TRBD2 (6 bases). The germline gives CDR1 SGHTA, CDR2 FQGNSA. V lost 5 bases and J lost 8, with 19 bases in between. CDR3 length: 14 amino acids. As DNA, the CDR3 is TGTGCCAGCAGCCGCGGGACGGGCCTACAGAAGCAGTACTTC. It specifies CASSRGTGLQKQYF. Complete variable domain (other parts from reference TRBV7-2 and TRBJ2-7): GAGVSQSPSNKVTEKGKDVELRCDPISGHTALYWYRQSLGQGLEFLIYFQGNSAPDKSGLPSDRFSAERTGGSVSTLTIQRTQQEDSAVYLCASSRGTGLQKQYFGPGTRLTVT.

In this sample, this clone turned up a few times. This sequence joins TRBV5-1 and TRBJ2-7, with D perhaps matching TRBD1 (6 bases). Trimming removed 5 bases at V and 5 bases at J, with 20 bases between. Germline CDR1 and CDR2: SGHRS and YFSETQ. The CDR3 sequence is 15 residues long. CDR3 amino acids: CASSYADSWGNEQYF. The DNA of the CDR3 is TGCGCCAGCAGTTATGCGGACAGCTGGGGTAACGAGCAGTACTTC.

V and J are TRBV7-9 and TRBJ1-1, with D possibly TRBD1 on 6 matching bases. V dropped 8 bases and J dropped 7 bases, with 17 bases sitting between them. Germline V gene data show CDR1 as SEHNR and CDR2 as FQNEAQ (reference sequence). The CDR3 runs to 13 residues. CDR3 sequence (DNA): TGTGCCAGCGCTGAGCAGGGGAGGGTTGAAGCTTTCTTT. This sequence encodes CASAEQGRVEAFF.

The chain is built from TRBV6-5 and TRBJ2-1; tentative D call: TRBD1 (6 bases). V gave up 5 bases and J gave up 2 bases, with 10 bases separating them. Germline V lookup: CDR1 MNHEY, CDR2 SVGAGI. The CDR3 has 14 amino acids. This CDR3 reads CASSTGKTYNEQFF. In DNA, the CDR3 is TGTGCCAGCAGTACAGGGAAGACCTACAATGAGCAGTTCTTC.

The V and J genes are TRBV11-2 and TRBJ1-1; 9 bases align to TRBD1. Trimming removed 2 bases from V and 7 bases from J; junction bases left unmatched: 2. This CDR3 is 13 amino acids long. Germline-derived CDR1 and CDR2 are SGHAT and FQNNGV. In DNA, the CDR3 is TGTGCCAGCAGCTTATTGACAGGGGGTGAAGCTTTCTTT. It encodes CASSLLTGGEAFF. The complete variable domain, with remaining parts taken from reference TRBV11-2 and TRBJ1-1, reads EAGVAQSPRYKIIEKRQSVAFWCNPISGHATLYWYQQILGQGPKLLIQFQNNGVVDDSQLPKDRFSAERLKGVDSTLKIQPAKLEDSAVYLCASSLLTGGEAFFGQGTRLTVV.

This clone was counted a single time. V and J are TRBV7-2 and TRBJ1-2; no definite D call. Between the trimmed V and J ends, which lost 3 bases and 1 base, there was a span of 9 bases. From germline, CDR1 is SGHTA and CDR2 FQGNSA. The CDR3 is 14 amino acids. This CDR3 is CASSFLRNNYGYTF. DNA for the CDR3: TGTGCCAGCAGCTTTTTGAGGAATAACTATGGCTACACCTTC.

This chain links TRBV6-5 with TRBJ1-1; perhaps TRBD1 as D (6 bases). Between the trimmed V and J ends, which lost 8 bases and 6 bases, there was a span of 10 bases. CDR1 and CDR2 (germline): MNHEY, SVGAGI. This CDR3 has 11 amino acids. The CDR3 DNA sequence: TGTGCCAGCGGAAAGGGGGCTGAAGCTTTCTTT. It encodes CASGKGAEAFF.

The CDR3 DNA reads as TGTGCCAGCAGCGTAGTCGCGGGGGGCACAGATACGCAGTATTTT. Amino acid sequence: CASSVVAGGTDTQYF. The chain joins TRBV9 to TRBJ2-3; 7 nucleotides align to TRBD2. This CDR3 comprises 15 residues. Germline V gene sequence: CDR1 SGDLS, CDR2 YYNGEE. After removal of 0 bases from V and 1 base from J, the junction contained 2 bases not matched to a gene.